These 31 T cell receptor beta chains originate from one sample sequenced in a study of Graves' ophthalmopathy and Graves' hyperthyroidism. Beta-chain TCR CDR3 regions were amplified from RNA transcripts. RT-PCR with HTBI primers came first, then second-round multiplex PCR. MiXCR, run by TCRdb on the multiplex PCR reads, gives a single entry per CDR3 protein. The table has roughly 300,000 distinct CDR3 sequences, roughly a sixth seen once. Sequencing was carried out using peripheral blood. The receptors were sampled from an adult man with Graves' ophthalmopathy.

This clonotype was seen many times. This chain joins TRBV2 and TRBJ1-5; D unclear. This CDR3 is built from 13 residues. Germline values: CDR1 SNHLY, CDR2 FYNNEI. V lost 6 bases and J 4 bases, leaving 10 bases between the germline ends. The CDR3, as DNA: TGTGCCAGCAGCCCCGAGCAGAATCAGCCCCAGCATTTT. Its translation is CASSPEQNQPQHF.

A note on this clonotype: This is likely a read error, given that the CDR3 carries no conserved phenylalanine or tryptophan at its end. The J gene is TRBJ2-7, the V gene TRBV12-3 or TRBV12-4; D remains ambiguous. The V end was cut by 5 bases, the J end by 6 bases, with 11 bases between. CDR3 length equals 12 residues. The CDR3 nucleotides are TGTGCCAGCAGTATCGCACCGGGCGAGCAGTACTTA. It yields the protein CASSIAPGEQYL.

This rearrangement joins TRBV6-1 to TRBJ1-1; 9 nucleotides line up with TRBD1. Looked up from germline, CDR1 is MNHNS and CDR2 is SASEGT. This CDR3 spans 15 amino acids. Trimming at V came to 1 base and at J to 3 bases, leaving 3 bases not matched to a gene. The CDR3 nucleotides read TGTGCCAGCAGTGAAGGGACAGGGGAACACACTGAAGCTTTCTTT. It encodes CASSEGTGEHTEAFF.

CDR3 bases: TGTGCCAGCAGTTTTGAAGTAGGACAGGACTCCGGCTCCTATAATTCACCCCTCCACTTT. Residues: CASSFEVGQDSGSYNSPLHF. The chain is built from TRBV28 and TRBJ1-6, with 7 nucleotides matching TRBD1. The germline gives CDR1 MDHEN, CDR2 SYDVKM. CDR3 length equals 20 residues. V dropped 3 bases and J dropped 0; count of bases not matched to a gene: 14.

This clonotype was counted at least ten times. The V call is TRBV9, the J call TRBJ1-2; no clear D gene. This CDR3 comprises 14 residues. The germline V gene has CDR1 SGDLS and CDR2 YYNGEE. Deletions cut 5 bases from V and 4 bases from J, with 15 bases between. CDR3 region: CASSVKRGSYGYTF. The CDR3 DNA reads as TGTGCCAGCAGTGTAAAAAGAGGGAGCTATGGCTACACCTTC.

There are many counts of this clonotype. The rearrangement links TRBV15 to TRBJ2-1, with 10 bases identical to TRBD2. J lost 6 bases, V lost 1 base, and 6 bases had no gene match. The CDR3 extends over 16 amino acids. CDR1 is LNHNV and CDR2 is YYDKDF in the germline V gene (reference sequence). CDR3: CATSRGPSGGANEQFF. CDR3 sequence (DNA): TGTGCCACCAGCAGAGGACCCAGCGGGGGGGCCAATGAGCAGTTCTTC. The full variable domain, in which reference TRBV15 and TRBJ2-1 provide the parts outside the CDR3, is DAMVIQNPRYQVTQFGKPVTLSCSQTLNHNVMYWYQQKSSQAPKLLFHYYDKDFNNEADTPDNFQSRRPNTSFCFLDIRSPGLGDTAMYLCATSRGPSGGANEQFFGPGTRLTVL.

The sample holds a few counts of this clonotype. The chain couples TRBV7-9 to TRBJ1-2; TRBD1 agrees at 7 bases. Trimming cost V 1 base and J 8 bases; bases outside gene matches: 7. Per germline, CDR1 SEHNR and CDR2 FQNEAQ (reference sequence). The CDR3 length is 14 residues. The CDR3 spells CASSLDRRGRGYTF. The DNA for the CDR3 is TGTGCCAGCAGCTTAGACAGGAGGGGGCGAGGCTACACCTTC.

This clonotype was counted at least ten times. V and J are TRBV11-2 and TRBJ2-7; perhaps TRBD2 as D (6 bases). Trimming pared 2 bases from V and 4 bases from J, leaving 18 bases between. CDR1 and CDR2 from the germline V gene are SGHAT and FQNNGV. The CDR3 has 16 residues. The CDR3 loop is CASSLRDRTITYEQYF. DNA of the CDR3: TGTGCCAGCAGCTTACGTGATAGGACTATAACTTACGAGCAGTACTTC. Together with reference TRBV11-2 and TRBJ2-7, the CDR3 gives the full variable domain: EAGVAQSPRYKIIEKRQSVAFWCNPISGHATLYWYQQILGQGPKLLIQFQNNGVVDDSQLPKDRFSAERLKGVDSTLKIQPAKLEDSAVYLCASSLRDRTITYEQYFGPGTRLTVT.

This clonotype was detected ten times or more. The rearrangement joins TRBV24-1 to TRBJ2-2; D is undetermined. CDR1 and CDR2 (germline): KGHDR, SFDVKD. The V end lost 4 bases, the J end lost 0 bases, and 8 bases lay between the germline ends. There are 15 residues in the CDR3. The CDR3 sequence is CATSDPSANTGELFF. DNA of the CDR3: TGTGCCACCAGTGACCCTTCAGCGAACACCGGGGAGCTGTTTTTT.

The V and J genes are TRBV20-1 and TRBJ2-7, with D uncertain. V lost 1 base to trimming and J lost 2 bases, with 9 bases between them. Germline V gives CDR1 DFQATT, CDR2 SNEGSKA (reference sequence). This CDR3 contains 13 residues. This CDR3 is CSARVSSTYEQYF. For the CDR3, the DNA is TGCAGTGCTAGAGTGTCTTCTACCTACGAGCAGTACTTC.

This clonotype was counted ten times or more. The CDR3 DNA follows: TGTGCCAGCAGCTTATTTCCTGGACAGAGCTCCTACGAGCAGTACTTC. It specifies CASSLFPGQSSYEQYF. The chain carries TRBV7-2 and TRBJ2-7; D might be TRBD1 (6 bases). V was clipped by 2 bases and J by 0 bases, with 14 bases between them. This CDR3 comprises 16 residues. Germline V gene lookup returns CDR1 SGHTA and CDR2 FQGNSA.

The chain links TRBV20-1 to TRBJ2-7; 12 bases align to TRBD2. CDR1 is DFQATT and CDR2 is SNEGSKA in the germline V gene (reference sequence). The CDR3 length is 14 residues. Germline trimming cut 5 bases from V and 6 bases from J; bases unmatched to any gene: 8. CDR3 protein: CSAQSLAGGTEQYF. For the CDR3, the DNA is TGCAGTGCTCAGTCACTAGCGGGAGGTACCGAGCAGTACTTC.

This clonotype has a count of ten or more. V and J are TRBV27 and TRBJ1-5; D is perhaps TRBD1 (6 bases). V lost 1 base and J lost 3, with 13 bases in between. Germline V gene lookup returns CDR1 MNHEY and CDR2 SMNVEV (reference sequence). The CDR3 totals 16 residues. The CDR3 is CASSLYWTANNQPQHF. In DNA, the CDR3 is TGTGCCAGCAGTTTATACTGGACAGCCAACAATCAGCCCCAGCATTTT.

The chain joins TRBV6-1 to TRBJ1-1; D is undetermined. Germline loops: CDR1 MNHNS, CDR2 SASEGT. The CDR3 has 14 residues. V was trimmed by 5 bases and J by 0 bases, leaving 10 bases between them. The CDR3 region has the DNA TGTGCCAGCAGTCGAGCGACCTTGAACACTGAAGCTTTCTTT. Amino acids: CASSRATLNTEAFF.

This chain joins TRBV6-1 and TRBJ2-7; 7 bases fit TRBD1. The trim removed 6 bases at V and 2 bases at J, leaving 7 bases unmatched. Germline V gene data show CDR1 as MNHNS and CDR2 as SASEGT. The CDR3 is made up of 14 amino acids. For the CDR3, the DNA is TGTGCCAGCAGATCCGCCGGGACAGCCTACGAGCAGTACTTC. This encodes CASRSAGTAYEQYF.

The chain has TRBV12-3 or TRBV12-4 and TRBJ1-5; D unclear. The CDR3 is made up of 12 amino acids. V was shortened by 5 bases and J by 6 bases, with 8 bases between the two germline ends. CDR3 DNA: TGTGCCAGCAGTACTGCAGGTCAGCCCCAGCATTTT. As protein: CASSTAGQPQHF.

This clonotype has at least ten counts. The CDR3 nucleotides read TGCAGTGCTACTGGGGGTCAGTCCTACGAGCAGTACTTC. It specifies CSATGGQSYEQYF. The chain uses TRBV20-1 and TRBJ2-7, with D possibly called TRBD1 or TRBD2 (5 bases each). Germline V lookup: CDR1 DFQATT, CDR2 SNEGSKA (reference sequence). The ends were cut back, 4 bases at V and 1 base at J, with 11 bases in the middle. The CDR3 spans 13 residues.

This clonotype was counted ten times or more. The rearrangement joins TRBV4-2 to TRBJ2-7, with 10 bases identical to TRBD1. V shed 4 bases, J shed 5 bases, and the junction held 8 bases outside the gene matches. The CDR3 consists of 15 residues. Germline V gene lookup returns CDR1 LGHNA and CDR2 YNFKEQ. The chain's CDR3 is CASSLLGTGVHEQYF. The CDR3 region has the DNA TGTGCCAGCAGCCTCTTAGGGACAGGGGTCCACGAGCAGTACTTC.

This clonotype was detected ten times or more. In DNA form, the CDR3 reads TGTGCCAGCAGTATTAGGAGCGACCCTGGCTACACCTTC. Its translation: CASSIRSDPGYTF. V and J are TRBV28 and TRBJ1-2; D remains unclear. V lost 5 bases and J 7 bases, leaving 14 bases between the germline ends. In germline, CDR1 is MDHEN, CDR2 SYDVKM. The CDR3 consists of 13 residues.

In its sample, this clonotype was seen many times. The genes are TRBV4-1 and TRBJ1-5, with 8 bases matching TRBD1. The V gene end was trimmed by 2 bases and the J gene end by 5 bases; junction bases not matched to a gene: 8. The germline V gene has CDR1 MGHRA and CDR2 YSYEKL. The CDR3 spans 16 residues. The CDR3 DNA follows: TGCGCCAGCAGCCAACTATACGGGACAGGCCATCAGCCCCAGCATTTT. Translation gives CASSQLYGTGHQPQHF.

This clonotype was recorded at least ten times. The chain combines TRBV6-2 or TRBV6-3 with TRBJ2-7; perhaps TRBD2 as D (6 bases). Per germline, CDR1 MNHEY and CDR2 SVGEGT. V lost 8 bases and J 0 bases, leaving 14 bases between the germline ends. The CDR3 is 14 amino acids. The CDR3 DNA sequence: TGTGCCAGCCCGGACTACCGTAGCTCCTACGAGCAGTACTTC. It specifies CASPDYRSSYEQYF.

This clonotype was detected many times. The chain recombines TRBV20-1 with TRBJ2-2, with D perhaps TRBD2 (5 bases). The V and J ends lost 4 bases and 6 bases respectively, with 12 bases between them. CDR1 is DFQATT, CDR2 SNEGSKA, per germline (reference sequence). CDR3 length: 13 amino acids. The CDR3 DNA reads TGCAGTGCTAAAACTAGTCGGGCCGGGGAGCTGTTTTTT. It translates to CSAKTSRAGELFF.

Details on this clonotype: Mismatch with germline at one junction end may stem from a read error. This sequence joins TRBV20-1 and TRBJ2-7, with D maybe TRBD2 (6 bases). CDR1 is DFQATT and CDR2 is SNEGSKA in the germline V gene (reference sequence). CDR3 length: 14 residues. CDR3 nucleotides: TGCAGTGCTATACGACAAGCGGGTTCAAACGAGCAGTCCTTC. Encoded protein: CSAIRQAGSNEQSF.

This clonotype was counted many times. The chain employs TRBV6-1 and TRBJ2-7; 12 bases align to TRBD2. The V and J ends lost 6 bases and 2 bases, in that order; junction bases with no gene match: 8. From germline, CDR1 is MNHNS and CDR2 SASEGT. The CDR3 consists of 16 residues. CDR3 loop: CASSPTSGRKTYEQYF. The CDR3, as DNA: TGTGCCAGCAGCCCAACTAGCGGGAGGAAGACCTACGAGCAGTACTTC.

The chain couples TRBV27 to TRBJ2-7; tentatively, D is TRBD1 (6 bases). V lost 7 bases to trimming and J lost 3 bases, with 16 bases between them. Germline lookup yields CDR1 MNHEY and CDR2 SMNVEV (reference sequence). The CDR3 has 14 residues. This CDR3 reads CASKKTGPLYEQYF. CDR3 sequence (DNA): TGTGCCAGCAAGAAAACAGGGCCACTCTACGAGCAGTACTTC.

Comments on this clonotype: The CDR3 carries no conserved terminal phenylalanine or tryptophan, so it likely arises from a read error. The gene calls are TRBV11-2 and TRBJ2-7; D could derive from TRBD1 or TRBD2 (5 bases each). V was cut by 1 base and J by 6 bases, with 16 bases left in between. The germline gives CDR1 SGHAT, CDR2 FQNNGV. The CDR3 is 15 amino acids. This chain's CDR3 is CASSLGRRVSGEQYL. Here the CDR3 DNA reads TGTGCCAGCAGCTTAGGTCGCAGGGTAAGCGGCGAGCAGTACCTC.

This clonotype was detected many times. The CDR3 reads CASGDGYTF. The CDR3 DNA follows: TGTGCCAGCGGGGACGGCTACACCTTC. This chain joins TRBV6-1 and TRBJ1-2; D is perhaps TRBD1 (5 bases). CDR1 and CDR2 from the germline V gene are MNHNS and SASEGT. The CDR3 spans 9 residues. The ends were cut back, 8 bases at V and 8 bases at J, with 6 bases in the middle.

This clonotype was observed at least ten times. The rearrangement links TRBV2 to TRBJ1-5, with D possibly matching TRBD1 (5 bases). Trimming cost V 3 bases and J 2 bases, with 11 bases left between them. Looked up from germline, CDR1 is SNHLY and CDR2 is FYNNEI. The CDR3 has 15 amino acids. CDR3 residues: CASSEKGSGNQPQHF. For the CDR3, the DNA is TGTGCCAGCAGTGAGAAGGGGAGCGGCAATCAGCCCCAGCATTTT.

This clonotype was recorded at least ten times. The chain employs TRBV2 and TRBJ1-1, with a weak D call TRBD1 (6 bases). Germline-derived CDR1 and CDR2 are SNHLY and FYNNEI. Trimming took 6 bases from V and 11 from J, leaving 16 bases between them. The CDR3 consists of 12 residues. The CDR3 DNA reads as TGTGCCAGCAGGGGGGCCGTTACTTTGGCTTTCTTT. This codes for CASRGAVTLAFF.

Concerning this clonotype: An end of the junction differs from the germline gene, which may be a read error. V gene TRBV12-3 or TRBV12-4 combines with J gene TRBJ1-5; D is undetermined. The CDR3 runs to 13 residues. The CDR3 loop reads CASSSNNNQPQLF. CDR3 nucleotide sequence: TGTGCCAGCAGTTCCAACAACAATCAGCCCCAGCTTTTT.

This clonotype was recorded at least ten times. The CDR3, as DNA: TGTGCCATCAGTGTGGGGCCGGACAGGGAGAGCTATGGCTACACCTTC. It codes for CAISVGPDRESYGYTF. The chain links TRBV10-3 to TRBJ1-2, with TRBD1 matching 8 bases. Trimming cost V 4 bases and J 4 bases; bases outside gene matches: 11. This CDR3 contains 16 residues. Germline V gene data show CDR1 as ENHRY and CDR2 as SYGVKD.